This T cell receptor beta chain was recovered during a study of human T cells and chemical hapten exposure (dated by TCRdb to the early 2020s). About the investigation overall: For sensitization, 2% DPC in acetone was applied to a roughly 2 cm by roughly 2 cm area of upper inner arm skin. Patients additionally received weekly therapeutic DPC doses to the scalp throughout the approximately 25-week study period. Patch testing was performed on the upper back with Finn chambers containing 0.01% DPC, and the patch tests were scored after 6 days according to International Contact Dermatitis Research Group standards. The patient cohort, mostly female, included alopecia areata with under or over 50% scalp involvement, alopecia totalis and alopecia universalis. The libraries were sequenced as a pool, and the TCR yield per sample differed mostly because of small variations in library volumes within the pool. The study tracked peripheral blood TCR repertoire changes in vivo during primary and secondary sensitization to the hapten diphenylcyclopropenone (DPC) in alopecia patients. Blood samples were taken from patients before sensitization (week 0) and then at 2, 6 and about 24 weeks after DPC sensitization. Twenty-nine alopecia patients gave blood for TCR sequencing at one to four time points (pre-sensitization, 2, 6 and 24 weeks). Beyond this particular receptor, the publication reports: After repeated subsampling, changes were observed in the strength of the expansion versus patch-test correlation and in the threshold at which the correlation became significant. The number of PT1 expanded TCRs positively correlated with patch test score, significant at thresholds 8, 16 and 32 but not 4. The number of TCRs above 1 in 1000 frequency did not change with DPC sensitization; there was no evidence of global repertoire structure alterations. Alopecia, a presumed autoimmune disease, was present in all patients, so the immune response of the patients might differ from that of healthy individuals. Significantly more large CDR3 similarity clusters were formed by expanded TCRs than by pre-sensitization or healthy control sets, consistent with antigen-driven responses.

In its sample, this clonotype was seen a few times. It has no known antigen specificity. No qualities accompany the bases; no much larger clone lies one base away. The library was built by means of RACE. Sequencing was carried out with a NextSeq 500. Library preparation attached unique molecular identifiers to individual cDNA molecules for quantitative, reproducible TCR counting. From each blood RNA sample, both TCR alpha and TCR beta chains were sequenced. Per the authors' processing: Samples had a median of about 90,000 TCRs, with a range from about 23,224 to 750,000. The Decombinator software suite was used to annotate V, J and CDR3 in the TCR reads. To make PS versus PT1 abundance plots, every sample was subsampled to the same number of TCRs (28,000). Expanded TCRs were defined as absent before sensitization and observed at least eight times at the 2-week time point. TCRdb's own reprocessing of the public reads used fastp at Q25 and MiXCR and kept productive beta chains. Entries that share a CDR3 protein sequence are merged under the most common genes and DNA. TCRdb's processing, not the authors' own work, is the source of the V and J calls. Here the sample has about 90,000 distinct CDR3 sequences; 9.5% to 13% occur a single time. Of the sample, approximately 1.1% is held by the ten largest clones.

V and J are truncated by 0 bases and 4 bases respectively, leaving an intervening sequence of 5 bases. The CDR3 numbers 13 residues from cysteine through phenylalanine. The only DNA kept is the CDR3, 39 bases in frame from the first base. The germline V gene encodes CDR1 LGHDT and CDR2 YNNKEL (reference sequence). The time point label corresponds to: patch test 3, about 24 weeks after DPC sensitization. What this sample's treatment or condition label stands for: therapeutic diphenylcyclopropenone sensitization with weekly scalp DPC. At each patch-test visit, blood was drawn before the patch test was applied. Eligible patients were aged 18 to 70, diagnosed with alopecia, deemed suitable for DPC therapy, and excluded if pregnant. Total RNA was isolated from unfractionated whole blood collected in Tempus Blood RNA tubes.

The chain employs TRBV3-1 and TRBJ2-3; the D gene remains uncertain. This TCR was recovered from a woman aged 25 to 45 with alopecia areata. Some clones in this sample may be carry-over from other donors' samples. The specimen comprised whole blood, sampled in connection with sensitization to the hapten diphenylcyclopropenone (DPC). The base sequence is TGTGCCAGCAGCCAAGAAGGTGCAGATACGCAGTATTTT. Translated, it reads CASSQEGADTQYF.